The clone carrying this TCR beta chain was seen a few times. Its matching antigen is unknown. The sample belongs to a study of T-cell memory formation after mild COVID-19. The study's findings and limits: Still unconfirmed is whether the second-wave clones peaking on day 37 recognized SARS-CoV-2. CD4+ clones that contracted lay mainly in CM and EM; CD8+ ones lay in EMRA. Later expanders leaned CD4+, whereas clones that contracted between day 15 and 85 were balanced CD4/CD8.

Trimming shortened V by 2 bases and J by 6 bases, and 16 bases separated the two germline ends. This CDR3 is built from 15 residues. Germline lookup yields CDR1 SGDLS and CDR2 YYNGEE. TCRdb passed the 5' RACE reads through MiXCR, listing each CDR3 protein once. Here the sample spans approximately 400,000 distinct CDR3 sequences, more than 15% being singletons. Sequenced: PBMCs or a T cell subset sorted from them (not recorded which). The source of this sequence is a man between 18 and 35 years old who had mild COVID-19 (a few samples of this study predate the infection). Cell type and time point are not known. The chain links TRBV9 to TRBJ2-3; D perhaps matches TRBD2 (6 bases). The CDR3 reads CASSVGGAGGDTQYF. Here the CDR3 DNA reads TGTGCCAGCAGCGTTGGAGGGGCGGGCGGGGATACGCAGTATTTT.